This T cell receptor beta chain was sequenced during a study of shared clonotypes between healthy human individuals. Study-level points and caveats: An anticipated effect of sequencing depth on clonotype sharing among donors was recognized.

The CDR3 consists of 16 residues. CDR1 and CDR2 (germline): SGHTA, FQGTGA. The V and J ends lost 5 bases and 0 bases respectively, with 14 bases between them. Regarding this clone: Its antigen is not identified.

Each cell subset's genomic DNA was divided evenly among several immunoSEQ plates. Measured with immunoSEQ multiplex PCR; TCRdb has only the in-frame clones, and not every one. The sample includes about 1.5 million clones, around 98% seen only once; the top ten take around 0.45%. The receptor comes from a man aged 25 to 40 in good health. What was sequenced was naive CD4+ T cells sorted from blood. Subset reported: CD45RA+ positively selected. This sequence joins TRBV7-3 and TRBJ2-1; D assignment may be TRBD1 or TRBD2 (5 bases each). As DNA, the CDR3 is TGTGCCAGCAGCCGGACACTAGGGAGCTCCTACAATGAGCAGTTCTTC. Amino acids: CASSRTLGSSYNEQFF. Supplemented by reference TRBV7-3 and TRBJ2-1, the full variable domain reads GAGVSQTPSNKVTEKGKYVELRCDPISGHTALYWYRQSLGQGPEFLIYFQGTGAADDSGLPNDRFFAVRPEGSVSTLKIQRTERGDSAVYLCASSRTLGSSYNEQFFGPGTRLTVL.